This TCR beta chain was observed in a study of T cells in Graves' hyperthyroidism and ophthalmopathy (dated by TCRdb to about 2019). General notes on the study: TCR V-J signatures able to tell the groups apart were searched for in a discovery cohort of 90 to 100 patients, of whom 43 had Graves' ophthalmopathy and under 65 had stable Graves' hyperthyroidism. Prospective prediction of ophthalmopathy was tested in an independent validation cohort consisting of under 20 hyperthyroidism patients and 17 patients who later progressed to ophthalmopathy. The roughly 91 discovery patients were randomly divided into training and test sets at a 7:3 ratio. In addition, the study compared T-cell repertoires in thyroid tissue and in blood from several Graves' hyperthyroidism patients. Following sampling, methimazole starting at 30 mg daily was given to hyperthyroidism patients, and high-dose intravenous methylprednisolone was given to ophthalmopathy patients. According to the paper, TCR Vbeta CDR3 sequencing was carried out on about 140 peripheral blood samples, which came from about 45 ophthalmopathy, 70 to 80 hyperthyroidism and roughly 17 progressor patients. Paper-wide results and their limitations: Sample size was not statistically predetermined, and investigators were not blinded to group allocation. In validation, the model predicted progression to ophthalmopathy a median of roughly 6.2 months before onset, with about 70% sensitivity and about 75% specificity. Most expanded thyroid clonotypes (frequency above 0.001) were also detected in blood, a finding suggesting that blood repertoires may reflect thyroid immune responses. A 13 V-J signature model separated ophthalmopathy from stable hyperthyroidism, with around 88% sensitivity and just under 84% specificity in cross-validation and 80%/75% in testing.

Stable Graves' hyperthyroidism was defined as no progression to ophthalmopathy during 18 months of follow-up. Hyperthyroidism patients were newly diagnosed, had a disease duration of under 2 months, and were aged 18 to 65 years. Exclusion was applied to patients with uncontrolled infections, other autoimmune diseases, pregnancy or lactation. Diagnoses relied on clinical symptoms, serum thyroxine and TRAb, thyroid ultrasound and orbital computed tomography. Trizol reagent was used to extract total RNA, and RNA quality was then checked on an Agilent 2100 Bioanalyzer. In the germline V gene, CDR1 corresponds to SQVTM and CDR2 to ANQGSEA. The CDR3 covers 15 residues, taking in both the cysteine and the phenylalanine. Left in the record is the CDR3 DNA by itself, 45 bases read in frame from the first base. From V the trimming removes 4 bases and from J it removes 4 bases, while the gene matches leave 10 bases of the junction unaccounted for.

Remarks on this clonotype: Its antigen is currently not known. It has no much larger one-base neighbor in the sample; base qualities were not kept.

The TCR beta CDR3 regions were amplified from the RNA transcripts. For the first round of RT-PCR on the TCR CDR3, the HTBI primer set was used together with the Qiagen OneStep RT-PCR kit. The libraries were constructed in a second round of multiplex PCR and then size-selected and purified. Paired-end sequencing of the libraries was performed with 100 bp reads on an Illumina HiSeq2000. Under the source paper's analysis protocol: SOAPnuke was used to process the raw data, removing reads that contained adapters or uncalled bases, had a mean Phred below 15, or lacked an exact match to the constant primer or identifier. COPE v1.2.5 was used to merge the high-quality paired reads, and each unique nucleotide sequence was defined as a clonotype. Clonotypes were aligned to IMGT TRBV, TRBD and TRBJ reference segments using MiTCR v1.1. Only V-J combinations with frequency above 0.0001, covering 99% to 99.2% of repertoires, were analysed. The TCS score was defined as the ratio of F50 (clonal expansion) to E x V (chaos), calculated using BLOSUM62-based TCRdist between CDR3 peptides within each V-J. Welch's t-statistics and random forest reduced around 510 V-J features to 13, which were used in a naive Bayes classifier (R e1071). The Morisita-Horn index was used to measure how similar the thyroid and blood repertoires were. TCRdb applied fastp at Q25 and MiXCR to the public reads, then kept only in-frame beta chains. Each CDR3 protein appears once, grouped with its most common genes and DNA. The V and J calls, along with clone size, are taken from TCRdb and not from the paper's own processing. This sample gives 500,000 to 750,000 distinct CDR3 sequences in total; about half of them show up just once. Jointly, the top ten make up approximately 7.5% of the sample.

This receptor was identified in a woman between 18 and 29 years old with Graves' hyperthyroidism. The sample taken for sequencing was peripheral blood or thyroid tissue (not recorded which). The chain uses TRBV29-1 and TRBJ1-5, with TRBD1 matching 7 junction bases. The nucleotide sequence is TGCAGCGTTGTTTCCGGGGACAGTACTAATCAGCCCCAGCATTTT. This codes for CSVVSGDSTNQPQHF.